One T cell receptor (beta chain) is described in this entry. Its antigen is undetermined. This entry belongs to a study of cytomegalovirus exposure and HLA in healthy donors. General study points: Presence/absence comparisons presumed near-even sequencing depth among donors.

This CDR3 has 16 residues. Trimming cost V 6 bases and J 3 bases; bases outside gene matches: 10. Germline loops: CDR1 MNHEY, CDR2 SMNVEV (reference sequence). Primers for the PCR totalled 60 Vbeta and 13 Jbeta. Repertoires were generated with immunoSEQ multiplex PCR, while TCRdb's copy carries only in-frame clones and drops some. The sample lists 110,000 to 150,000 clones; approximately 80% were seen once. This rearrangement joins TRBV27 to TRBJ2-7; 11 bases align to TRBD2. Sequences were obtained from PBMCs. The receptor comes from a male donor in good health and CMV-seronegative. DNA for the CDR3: TGTGCCAGCAGAAGATTAGCGGGAGGGGATTACTACGAGCAGTACTTC. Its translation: CASRRLAGGDYYEQYF.